This entry concerns a single T cell receptor (beta chain). Assay used: immunoSEQ multiplex PCR; TCRdb lists only in-frame clones, some missing. Of about 36,000 clones listed, approximately 89% were seen once; the top ten hold around 1.8%. CDR3 length: 16 residues. The V and J ends lost 4 bases and 1 base respectively, with 15 bases between them. CDR1 and CDR2 from the germline V gene are SGDLS and YYNGEE. These data are taken from a study of T cell clonotyping in hematopoietic cell transplantation. This clonotype was obtained from a middle-aged woman in good health. Some clones in this sample may be carry-over from other donors' samples. The chain recombines TRBV9 with TRBJ2-1; a weak D match, TRBD2 (7 bases). The source material was peripheral blood mononuclear cells. The chain's CDR3 is CASSLRGTNSYNEQFF. The DNA of the CDR3 is TGTGCCAGCAGCTTGAGGGGGACTAATTCCTACAATGAGCAGTTCTTC.